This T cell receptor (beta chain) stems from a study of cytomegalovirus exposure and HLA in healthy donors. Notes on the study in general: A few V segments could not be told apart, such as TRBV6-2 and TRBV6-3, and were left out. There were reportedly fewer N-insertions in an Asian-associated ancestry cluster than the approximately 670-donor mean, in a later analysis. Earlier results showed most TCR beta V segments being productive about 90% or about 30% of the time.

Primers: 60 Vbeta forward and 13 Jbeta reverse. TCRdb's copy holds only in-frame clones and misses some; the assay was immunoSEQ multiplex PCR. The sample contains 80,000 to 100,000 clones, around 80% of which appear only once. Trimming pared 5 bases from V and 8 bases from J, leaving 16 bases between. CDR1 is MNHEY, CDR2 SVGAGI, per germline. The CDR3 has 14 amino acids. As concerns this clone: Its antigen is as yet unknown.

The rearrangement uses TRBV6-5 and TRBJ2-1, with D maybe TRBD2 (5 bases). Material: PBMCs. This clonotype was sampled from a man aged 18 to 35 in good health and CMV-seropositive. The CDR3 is CASSERLSPHEQFF. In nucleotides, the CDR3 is TGTGCCAGCAGTGAGCGACTAAGCCCCCATGAGCAGTTCTTC.